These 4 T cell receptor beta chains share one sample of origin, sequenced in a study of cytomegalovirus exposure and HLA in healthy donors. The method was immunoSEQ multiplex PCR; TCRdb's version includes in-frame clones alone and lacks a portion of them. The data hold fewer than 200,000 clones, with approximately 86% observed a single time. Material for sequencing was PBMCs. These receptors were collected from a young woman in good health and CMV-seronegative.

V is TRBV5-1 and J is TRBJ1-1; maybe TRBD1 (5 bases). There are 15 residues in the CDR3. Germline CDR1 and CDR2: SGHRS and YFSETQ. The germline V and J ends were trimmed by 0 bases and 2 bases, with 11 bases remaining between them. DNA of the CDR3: TGCGCCAGCAGCTTGGGACAGCCCCTCAACACTGAAGCTTTCTTT. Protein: CASSLGQPLNTEAFF.

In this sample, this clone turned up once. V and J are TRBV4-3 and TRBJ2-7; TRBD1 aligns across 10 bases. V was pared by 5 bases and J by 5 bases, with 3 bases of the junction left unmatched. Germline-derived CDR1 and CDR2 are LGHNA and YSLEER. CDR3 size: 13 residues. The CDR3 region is CASSSGTGDEQYF. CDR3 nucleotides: TGCGCCAGCAGCTCCGGGACAGGGGACGAGCAGTACTTC.

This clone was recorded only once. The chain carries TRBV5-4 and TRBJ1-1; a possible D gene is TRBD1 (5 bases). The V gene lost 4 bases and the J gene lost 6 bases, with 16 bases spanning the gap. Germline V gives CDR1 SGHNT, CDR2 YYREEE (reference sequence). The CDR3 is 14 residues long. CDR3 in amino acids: CASSGWGGFAEAFF. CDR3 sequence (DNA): TGTGCCAGCAGCGGCTGGGGGGGGTTCGCTGAAGCTTTCTTT.

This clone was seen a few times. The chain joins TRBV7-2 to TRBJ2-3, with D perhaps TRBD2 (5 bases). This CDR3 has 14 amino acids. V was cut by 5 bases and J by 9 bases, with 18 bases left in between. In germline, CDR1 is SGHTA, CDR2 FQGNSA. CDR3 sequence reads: CASSPTRSSATQYF. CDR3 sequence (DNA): TGTGCCAGCAGCCCAACTAGAAGTTCGGCCACGCAGTATTTT.